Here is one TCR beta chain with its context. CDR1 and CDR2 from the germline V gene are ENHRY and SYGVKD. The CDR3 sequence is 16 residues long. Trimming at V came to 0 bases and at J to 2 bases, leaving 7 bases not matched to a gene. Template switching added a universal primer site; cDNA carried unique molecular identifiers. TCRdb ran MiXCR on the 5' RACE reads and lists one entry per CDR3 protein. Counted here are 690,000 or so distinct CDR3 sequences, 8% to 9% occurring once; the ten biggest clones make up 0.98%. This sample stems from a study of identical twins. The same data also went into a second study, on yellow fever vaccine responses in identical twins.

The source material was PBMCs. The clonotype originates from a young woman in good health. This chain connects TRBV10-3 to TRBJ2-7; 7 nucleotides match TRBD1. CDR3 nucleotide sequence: TGTGCCATCAGTGAGTCGATCGGGACAGATACCTACGAGCAGTACTTC. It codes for CAISESIGTDTYEQYF.